The 26 T cell receptor beta chains below come from one sample, sequenced in a study of post-analysis software for immune sequencing data. Study-wide findings and caveats: The study found TRBV5-6, TRBV5-1 and TRBV20-1 among a few TRBV segments more frequent in patients than controls.

TCR beta cDNA libraries included unique molecular identifiers. MiXCR was run by TCRdb on the PCR reads, yielding one entry per CDR3 protein. In the table there are about 190,000 distinct CDR3 sequences, 25% to 35% of which are singletons. The antigens these receptors bind are not known. Specimen: blood. The receptor set was obtained from a girl aged 2-17 years with multiple sclerosis.

The chain joins TRBV4-1 to TRBJ2-4; D uncertain. The length of the CDR3 is 16 residues. The V end was cut by 1 base, the J end by 2 bases, with 12 bases between. CDR1 and CDR2 (germline): MGHRA, YSYEKL. CDR3 bases: TGCGCCAGCAGCCAAGCCCCACCCCGGTCCAAAAACATTCAGTACTTC. It codes for CASSQAPPRSKNIQYF.

Regarding this clonotype: A read error may explain this, as a much larger clone is one base away. This chain uses TRBV12-3 or TRBV12-4 with TRBJ2-7; possible D gene TRBD2, 5 bases. This CDR3 has 11 residues. V lost 4 bases and J lost 7, with 8 bases in between. The CDR3 region is CASSSPGEQYF. CDR3 bases: TGTGCCAGCAGTTCACCGGGAGAGCAGTACTTC.

The chain is built from TRBV20-1 and TRBJ2-7; the D gene is possibly TRBD2 (5 bases). The V end was cut by 6 bases, the J end by 0 bases, with 12 bases between. The CDR3 contains 13 residues. Per germline, CDR1 DFQATT and CDR2 SNEGSKA (reference sequence). CDR3 in amino acids: CSAVDSSSYEQYF. The CDR3 region has the DNA TGCAGTGCAGTGGACTCGAGCTCCTACGAGCAGTACTTC.

Of note for this clonotype: Being one base from a much bigger clone, this may be a read error. V gene TRBV20-1 combines with J gene TRBJ2-1; perhaps TRBD2 as D (6 bases). This CDR3 contains 14 residues. CDR1 DFQATT and CDR2 SNEGSKA come from the germline V gene (reference sequence). V shed 3 bases and J shed 6 bases, with 15 bases lying between them. The CDR3 nucleotides are TGCAGTGCTAGTCCGACGACTAGGGGCAATGAGCAGTTCTTC. Translating it yields CSASPTTRGNEQFF.

This clonotype showed up many times. The V gene is TRBV7-9, the J gene TRBJ1-2, with D possibly being TRBD1 (5 bases). The germline V and J ends were trimmed by 5 bases and 10 bases, with 14 bases remaining between them. Germline assignment: CDR1 SEHNR and CDR2 FQNEAQ (reference sequence). This CDR3 has 12 residues. This CDR3 is CASSPPGRDYTF. The CDR3 DNA is TGTGCCAGCAGCCCACCAGGGCGGGACTACACCTTC.

This clonotype was counted many times. The chain uses TRBV5-1 and TRBJ2-1; a possible D gene is TRBD2 (5 bases). The CDR3 spans 13 residues. Trimming stripped 0 bases from V and 6 bases from J, with 7 bases between. Germline values: CDR1 SGHRS, CDR2 YFSETQ. In DNA, the CDR3 is TGCGCCAGCAGCTTGGCCGGGGTCAATGAGCAGTTCTTC. Translating it yields CASSLAGVNEQFF.

This clonotype has only a few counts. The chain carries TRBV20-1 and TRBJ1-5; 7 bases agree with TRBD1. This CDR3 is 13 amino acids long. The ends lost 3 bases at V and 7 bases at J; junction bases unmatched: 6. CDR1 and CDR2 (germline): DFQATT, SNEGSKA (reference sequence). CDR3 nucleotide sequence: TGCAGTGCTAGTGGGACAGCGAGCCAGCCCCAGCATTTT. Protein product: CSASGTASQPQHF.

Of note for this clonotype: A much larger clone is a single base away; this may be a read error. The chain recombines TRBV29-1 with TRBJ2-1; D unresolved. The CDR3 extends over 12 amino acids. Trimming removed 4 bases at V and 12 bases at J, with 16 bases between. CDR1 is SQVTM and CDR2 is ANQGSEA in the germline V gene. CDR3 in amino acids: CSVASVSAGQFF. As DNA, the CDR3 is TGCAGCGTTGCTTCGGTCTCGGCTGGGCAGTTCTTC.

This clonotype turned up a few times. CDR3 DNA sequence: TGTGCCACCAGCAGAGGGGACAGGGCCACAGATACGCAGTATTTT. It codes for CATSRGDRATDTQYF. This rearrangement joins TRBV15 to TRBJ2-3; 9 bases match TRBD1. There are 15 residues in the CDR3. Germline loops: CDR1 LNHNV, CDR2 YYDKDF (reference sequence). J lost 2 bases, V lost 1 base, and 1 base had no gene match.

Concerning this clonotype itself: A much larger clone lies one base from this, so it may be a read error. The rearrangement links TRBV29-1 to TRBJ2-1, with TRBD1 identical over 8 bases. With the DNA end fitting TRBJ2-7 better, the J assignment may be wrong. The CDR3 consists of 19 residues. From germline, CDR1 is SQVTM and CDR2 ANQGSEA. The CDR3 sequence: CSVEDLGRGLSSSYNEQYF. The CDR3 DNA sequence: TGCAGCGTTGAAGATTTGGGCAGGGGGCTTTCAAGCTCCTACAATGAGCAGTACTTC.

The CDR3 sequence: CASRSGGTEAFF. CDR3 sequence (DNA): TGTGCCAGCCGGTCGGGGGGCACTGAAGCTTTCTTT. The chain recombines TRBV27 with TRBJ1-1; a weak D match, TRBD1 (5 bases). Looked up from germline, CDR1 is MNHEY and CDR2 is SMNVEV (reference sequence). Trimming took 8 bases from V and 4 from J, leaving 11 bases between them. The CDR3 is 12 residues long.

V is TRBV4-1 and J is TRBJ2-2; unclear D gene. The CDR3 length is 13 residues. Germline assignment: CDR1 MGHRA and CDR2 YSYEKL. V gave up 3 bases and J gave up 4 bases, with 6 bases separating them. CDR3 DNA sequence: TGCGCCAGCAGCCAGATCGCCACCGGGGAGCTGTTTTTT. Residues: CASSQIATGELFF.

This clonotype was counted at least ten times. V and J are TRBV5-1 and TRBJ2-7; 9 positions agree with TRBD1. The CDR3 has 15 residues. In germline, CDR1 is SGHRS, CDR2 YFSETQ. The junction had 6 bases not matched to a gene; V was cut back by 3 bases and J by 2 bases. The CDR3, as DNA: TGCGCCAGCAGCTATACGACAGGGGGAACCTACGAGCAGTACTTC. It specifies CASSYTTGGTYEQYF.

The chain recombines TRBV15 with TRBJ1-5; 8 nucleotides align to TRBD1. CDR1 is LNHNV, CDR2 YYDKDF, per germline (reference sequence). CDR3 length: 15 amino acids. J was trimmed by 4 bases and V by 3 bases; bases with no gene match: 5. CDR3 bases: TGTGCCACCAGCAGGGACGGACAGGGTAATCAGCCCCAGCATTTT. It translates to CATSRDGQGNQPQHF.

The CDR3 loop reads CASRIAGRTDTQYF. As DNA, the CDR3 is TGTGCCAGCCGTATAGCGGGACGCACAGATACGCAGTATTTT. This sequence joins TRBV28 and TRBJ2-3, with 8 bases fitting TRBD2. Germline CDR1 MDHEN, CDR2 SYDVKM. The CDR3 extends over 14 amino acids. V lost 8 bases and J lost 1; bases outside the gene matches: 5.

J is TRBJ1-4 and V is TRBV29-1, with a possible D match to TRBD1 (5 bases). V dropped 2 bases and J dropped 6 bases, with 10 bases sitting between them. Germline CDR1 reads SQVTM; CDR2 reads ANQGSEA. This CDR3 is built from 13 residues. CDR3 sequence: CSVELGGHEKLFF. For the CDR3, the DNA is TGCAGCGTTGAATTGGGGGGACATGAAAAACTGTTTTTT.

Comments on this clonotype: A much larger clone lies one base from this, so it may be a read error. The chain is built from TRBV4-1 and TRBJ2-3; the D gene is possibly TRBD2 (5 bases). Germline V CDR1 and CDR2: MGHRA, YSYEKL. This CDR3 has 16 amino acids. The CDR3 sequence: CASSQVTTRSTDTQNF. The CDR3 DNA reads TGCGCCAGCAGCCAAGTGACTACCCGAAGCACAGATACGCAGAATTTT.

About this clonotype: One end of the junction does not line up with germline, which may come from a read error. This chain connects TRBV5-1 to TRBJ1-2, with 9 nucleotides matching TRBD1. Germline loops: CDR1 SGHRS, CDR2 YFSETQ. The length of the CDR3 is 15 residues. As DNA, the CDR3 is TGCACCAGCAGCCCACTACAGGGGGCGGACTATGGCTACACCTTC. Its translation is CTSSPLQGADYGYTF.

The chain combines TRBV7-2 with TRBJ1-5; no clear D. Germline CDR1 reads SGHTA; CDR2 reads FQGNSA. V dropped 9 bases and J dropped 0 bases, with 12 bases sitting between them. The CDR3 is 14 residues long. Here the CDR3 reads CASGQENSNQPQHF. The CDR3 DNA reads TGTGCCAGTGGGCAGGAAAATAGCAATCAGCCCCAGCATTTT.

At least ten counts were recorded for this clonotype. The rearrangement joins TRBV6-6 to TRBJ1-1; 10 bases are a match to TRBD1. Germline V gene lookup returns CDR1 MNHNY and CDR2 SVGAGI (reference sequence). The CDR3 runs to 16 residues. V dropped 4 bases and J dropped 4; count of bases not matched to a gene: 9. For the CDR3, the DNA is TGTGCCAGCAGTTCAGTCCCGGGACAGGGGAGCACTGAAGCTTTCTTT. It specifies CASSSVPGQGSTEAFF.

The rearrangement links TRBV5-1 to TRBJ1-1; no clear D gene. Germline V gene lookup returns CDR1 SGHRS and CDR2 YFSETQ. Trimming shortened V by 4 bases and J by 2 bases, and 9 bases separated the two germline ends. The CDR3 has 13 residues. For the CDR3, the DNA is TGCGCCAGCAGCCCCACAAGAAACACTGAAGCTTTCTTT. Translated, it gives CASSPTRNTEAFF.

This clonotype was detected only a few times. The chain couples TRBV5-1 to TRBJ1-5; 7 nucleotides match TRBD1. The CDR3 length is 15 residues. V lost 0 bases, J lost 6 bases, and 6 bases stayed unmatched. In germline, CDR1 is SGHRS, CDR2 YFSETQ. CDR3 protein: CASSLEGGNVQPQHF. In DNA form, the CDR3 reads TGCGCCAGCAGCTTGGAAGGGGGCAATGTTCAGCCCCAGCATTTT.

This clonotype has ten or more counts. The chain is built from TRBV29-1 and TRBJ2-3; no firm D call. Germline CDR1 is SQVTM and CDR2 is ANQGSEA. Trimming left V 8 bases short and J 3 bases short, with 9 bases between. The CDR3 consists of 11 residues. CDR3 coding DNA: TGCAGCATCCGACAAACAGATACGCAGTATTTT. It yields the protein CSIRQTDTQYF.

Details on this clonotype: Sequence at one end of the junction differs from germline and may be a read error. This sequence joins TRBV11-2 and TRBJ2-5; 8 nucleotides align to TRBD1. The germline gives CDR1 SGHAT, CDR2 FQNNGV. The CDR3 covers 18 residues. CDR3 coding DNA: TGTGCCTGCAGGAAAGGACAGGGCCACCGAAAAGTGGGAGAGACCCAGTACTTC. As protein: CACRKGQGHRKVGETQYF.

Ten or more counts support this clonotype. V gene TRBV29-1 combines with J gene TRBJ2-3; D remains unclear. Germline CDR1 SQVTM, CDR2 ANQGSEA. V was clipped by 4 bases and J by 4 bases, with 9 bases between them. This CDR3 comprises 12 residues. The CDR3 sequence is CSVVAGADTQYF. The DNA for the CDR3 is TGCAGCGTTGTGGCCGGCGCAGATACGCAGTATTTT.

The genes are TRBV10-2 and TRBJ2-7; D is perhaps TRBD1 (5 bases). V was cut by 7 bases and J by 4 bases, with 20 bases left in between. The CDR3 is made up of 15 amino acids. The germline V gene has CDR1 WSHSY and CDR2 SAAADI. The CDR3 protein is CASTGLRTRVYEQYF. Written as DNA, the CDR3 is TGCGCCAGCACCGGTTTGAGGACCAGGGTTTACGAGCAGTACTTC.